The clone carrying this TCR beta chain occurred a few times. This record comes from a study of T cells in Graves' hyperthyroidism and ophthalmopathy. Germline V gene sequence: CDR1 LGHNA, CDR2 YNFKEQ. V lost 0 bases and J lost 7, with 13 bases in between. The CDR3 length is 15 residues. Amplified regions were TCR beta CDR3 sequences from RNA transcripts. First-round RT-PCR with HTBI primers amplified the TCR CDR3 region. TCRdb reprocessed the multiplex PCR reads with MiXCR, giving one entry per CDR3 protein. Among about 200,000 distinct CDR3 sequences, about a sixth were seen once, and the ten largest hold about 45%. Patients aged 18 to 65 with hyperthyroidism were newly diagnosed, with duration under 2 months. The PBMCs had their origin in 10 ml of fresh peripheral blood.

Sequencing was carried out using blood. The gene calls are TRBV4-2 and TRBJ2-1, with D perhaps TRBD1 (6 bases). The TCR comes from a man aged 40-49 years with Graves' hyperthyroidism. The CDR3 sequence: CASSQEGGPFNEQFF. The CDR3, as DNA: TGTGCCAGCAGCCAAGAAGGGGGTCCCTTTAATGAGCAGTTCTTC.